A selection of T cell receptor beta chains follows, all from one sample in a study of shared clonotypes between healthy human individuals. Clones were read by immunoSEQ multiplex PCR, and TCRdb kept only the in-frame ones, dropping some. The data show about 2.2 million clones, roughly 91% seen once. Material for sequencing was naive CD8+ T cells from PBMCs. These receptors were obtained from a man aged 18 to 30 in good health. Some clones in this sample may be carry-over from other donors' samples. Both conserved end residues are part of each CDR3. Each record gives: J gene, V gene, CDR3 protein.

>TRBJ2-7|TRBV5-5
CASSPPRVGRPNEQYF
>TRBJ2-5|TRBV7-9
CASSLQGRETQYF
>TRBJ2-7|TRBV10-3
CAVLQGNYEQYF
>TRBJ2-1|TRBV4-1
CASSLMVIWNEQFF
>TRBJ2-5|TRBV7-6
CASSLRTGQETQYF
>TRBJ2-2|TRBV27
CASKGAREELFF
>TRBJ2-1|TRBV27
CASSPVSGSSYNEQFF
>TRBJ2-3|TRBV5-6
CASSSLLEREGPDTQYF
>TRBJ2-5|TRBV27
CASSLWPSLAGERETQYF
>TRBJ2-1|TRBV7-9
CASSSGLDLWEFF
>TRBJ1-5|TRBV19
CASSLDRDKWNGNQPQHF
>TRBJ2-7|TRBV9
CASSVDQGPAREQYF
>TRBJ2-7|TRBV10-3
CAISEPGGDEQYF
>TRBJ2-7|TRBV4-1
CASSRQDRADEQYF
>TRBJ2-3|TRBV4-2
CASSQDSPQTYTDTQYF
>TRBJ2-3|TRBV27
CASSSQRSSGSTDTQYF
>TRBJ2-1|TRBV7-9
CASSLDDEQFF
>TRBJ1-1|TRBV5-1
CASSLKGGEAFF
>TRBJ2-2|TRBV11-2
CASSWGVREGIGELFF
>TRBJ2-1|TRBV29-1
CSVETAWGGGRSLEQFF
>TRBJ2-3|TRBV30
CAWTSGIGDTQYF
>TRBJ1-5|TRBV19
CASSLDRENQPQHF